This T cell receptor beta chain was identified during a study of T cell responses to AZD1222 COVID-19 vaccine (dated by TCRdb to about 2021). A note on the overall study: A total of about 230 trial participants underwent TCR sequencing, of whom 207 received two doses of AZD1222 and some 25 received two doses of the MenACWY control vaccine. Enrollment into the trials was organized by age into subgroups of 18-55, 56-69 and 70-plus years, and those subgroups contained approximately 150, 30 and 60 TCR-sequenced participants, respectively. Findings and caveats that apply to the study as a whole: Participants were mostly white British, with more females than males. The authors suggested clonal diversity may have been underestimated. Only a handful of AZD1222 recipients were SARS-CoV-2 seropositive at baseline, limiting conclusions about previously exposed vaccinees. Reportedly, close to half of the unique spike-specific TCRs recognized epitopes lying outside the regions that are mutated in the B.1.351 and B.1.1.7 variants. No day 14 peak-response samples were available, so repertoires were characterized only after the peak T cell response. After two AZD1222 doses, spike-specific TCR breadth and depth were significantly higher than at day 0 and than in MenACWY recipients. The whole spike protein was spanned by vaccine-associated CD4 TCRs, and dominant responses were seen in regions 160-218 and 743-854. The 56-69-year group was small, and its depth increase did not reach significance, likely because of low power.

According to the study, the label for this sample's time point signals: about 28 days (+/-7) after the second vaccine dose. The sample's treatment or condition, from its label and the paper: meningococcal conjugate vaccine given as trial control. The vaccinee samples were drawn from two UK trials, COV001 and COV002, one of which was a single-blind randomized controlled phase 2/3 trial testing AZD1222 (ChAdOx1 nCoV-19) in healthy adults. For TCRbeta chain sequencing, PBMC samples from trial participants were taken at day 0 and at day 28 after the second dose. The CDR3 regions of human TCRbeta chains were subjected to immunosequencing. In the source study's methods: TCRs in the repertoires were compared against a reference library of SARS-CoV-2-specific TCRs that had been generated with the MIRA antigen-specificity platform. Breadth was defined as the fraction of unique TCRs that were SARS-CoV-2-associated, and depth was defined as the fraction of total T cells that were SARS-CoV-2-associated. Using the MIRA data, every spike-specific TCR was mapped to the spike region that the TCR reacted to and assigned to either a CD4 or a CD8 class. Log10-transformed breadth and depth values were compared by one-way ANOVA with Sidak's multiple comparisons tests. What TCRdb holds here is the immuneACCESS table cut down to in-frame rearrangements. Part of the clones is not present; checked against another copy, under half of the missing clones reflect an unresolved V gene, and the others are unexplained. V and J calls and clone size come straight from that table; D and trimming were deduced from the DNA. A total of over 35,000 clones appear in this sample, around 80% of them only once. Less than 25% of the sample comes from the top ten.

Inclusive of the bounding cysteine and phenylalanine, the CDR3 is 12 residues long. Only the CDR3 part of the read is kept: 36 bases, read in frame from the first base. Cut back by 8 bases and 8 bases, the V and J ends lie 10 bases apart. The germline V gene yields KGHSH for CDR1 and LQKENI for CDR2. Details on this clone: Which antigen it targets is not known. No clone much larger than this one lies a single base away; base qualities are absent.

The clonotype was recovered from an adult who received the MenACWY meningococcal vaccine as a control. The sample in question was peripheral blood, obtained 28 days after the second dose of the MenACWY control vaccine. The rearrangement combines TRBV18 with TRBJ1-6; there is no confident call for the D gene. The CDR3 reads CASARSDSPLHF. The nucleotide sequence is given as TGTGCCAGCGCAAGATCCGATTCACCCCTCCACTTT.